The 18 T cell receptor beta chains below all came from one sample that was sequenced in a study of T cell responses to AZD1222 COVID-19 vaccine (TCRdb year 2021). The time point label, as the study defines it: baseline before first vaccination. Library prep was done by the immunoSEQ multiplex PCR assay. TCRdb carries this immuneACCESS record with in-frame sequences only. Its versions omit some clonotypes, under half of them owing to an unresolved V gene in the studies checked, with the rest unexplained. This sample comprises about 200,000 clones, roughly 92% of them detected only once. Approximately 1.4% of the sample goes to the ten largest clones. The sample was peripheral blood, taken on day 0 of AZD1222 vaccination. These receptors were collected from an adult in good health.

This chain uses TRBV6-5 with TRBJ1-3, with a tentative D call TRBD1 (6 bases). There are 15 residues in the CDR3. Per the germline V gene, CDR1 is MNHEY and CDR2 is SVGAGI. V shed 2 bases and J shed 2 bases, with 10 bases lying between them. The CDR3 DNA reads as TGTGCCAGCAGTTACCGGAGACAGGCTGGAAACACCATATATTTT. Encoded protein: CASSYRRQAGNTIYF.

In its sample, this clone was seen once. The CDR3 region is CASSLGLGTATSYNEQFF. The CDR3 coding sequence is TGTGCCAGCAGCTTAGGGCTAGGGACAGCCACCTCCTACAATGAGCAGTTCTTC. The V gene is TRBV7-6, the J gene TRBJ2-1, with 7 positions matching TRBD1. The CDR3 runs to 18 residues. Germline CDR1 and CDR2: SGHVS and FNYEAQ. Germline trimming cut 1 base from V and 0 bases from J; bases unmatched to any gene: 9.

This chain uses TRBV5-8 with TRBJ2-5; D possibly uses TRBD1 or TRBD2 (5 bases each). There are 13 residues in the CDR3. Per germline, CDR1 SGHTS and CDR2 YDEGEE. V lost 4 bases and J lost 5, with 12 bases in between. The CDR3 protein is CASSNNRRETQYF. As DNA, the CDR3 is TGTGCCAGCAGCAATAACAGGAGGGAGACCCAGTACTTC. Looking up the rest from reference TRBV5-8 and TRBJ2-5 gives the full variable domain: EAGVTQSPTHLIKTRGQQATLRCSPISGHTSVYWYQQALGLGLQFLLWYDEGEERNRGNFPPRFSGRQFPNYSSELNVNALELEDSALYLCASSNNRRETQYFGPGTRLLVL.

The chain uses TRBV10-3 and TRBJ1-4; D perhaps matches TRBD1 (5 bases). Germline V gene data show CDR1 as ENHRY and CDR2 as SYGVKD. CDR3 length: 15 residues. The V and J ends lost 6 bases and 7 bases respectively, with 18 bases between them. In DNA, the CDR3 is TGTGCCATCAGCTCCCCCGGGGCCGGGAGTGAAAAACTGTTTTTT. Translating gives CAISSPGAGSEKLFF.

The chain is built from TRBV7-6 and TRBJ1-6; tentatively, D is TRBD1 (6 bases). Looked up from germline, CDR1 is SGHVS and CDR2 is FNYEAQ. V was clipped by 4 bases and J by 8 bases, with 12 bases between them. The CDR3 runs to 14 residues. The CDR3 DNA sequence: TGTGCCAGCAGCTCAACAGGGTGGGATTCACCCCTCCACTTT. The encoded protein is CASSSTGWDSPLHF.

V and J are TRBV7-2 and TRBJ1-2, with D perhaps TRBD1 (6 bases). The CDR3 is 15 amino acids. Per germline, CDR1 SGHTA and CDR2 FQGNSA. The ends were cut back, 5 bases at V and 4 bases at J, with 17 bases in the middle. Written as DNA, the CDR3 is TGTGCCAGCAGCCCCCGGACAGTTTGGTTCTATGGCTACACCTTC. This translates into CASSPRTVWFYGYTF. Full variable domain (rest looked up from reference TRBV7-2 and TRBJ1-2): GAGVSQSPSNKVTEKGKDVELRCDPISGHTALYWYRQSLGQGLEFLIYFQGNSAPDKSGLPSDRFSAERTGGSVSTLTIQRTQQEDSAVYLCASSPRTVWFYGYTFGSGTRLTVV.

The rearrangement joins TRBV2 to TRBJ1-5; tentatively, D is TRBD1 (5 bases). The CDR3 covers 12 residues. Between the trimmed V and J ends, which lost 8 bases and 5 bases, there was a span of 10 bases. From germline, CDR1 is SNHLY and CDR2 FYNNEI. The CDR3 DNA reads TGTGCCAGCCGGGGGGATGATCAGCCCCAGCATTTT. This encodes CASRGDDQPQHF.

This clone was counted a few times. The chain joins TRBV18 to TRBJ1-5; D might be TRBD1 (5 bases). Trimming removed 3 bases at V and 3 bases at J, with 12 bases between. The CDR3 loop spans 15 amino acids. In germline, CDR1 is KGHSH, CDR2 LQKENI. The CDR3 sequence is CASSPSQGPNQPQHF. The CDR3 DNA sequence: TGTGCCAGCTCACCCAGTCAGGGCCCCAATCAGCCCCAGCATTTT.

The genes are TRBV6-5 and TRBJ1-5; D gene unclear. V dropped 4 bases and J dropped 3 bases, with 7 bases sitting between them. From germline, CDR1 is MNHEY and CDR2 SVGAGI. This CDR3 has 13 amino acids. The CDR3 here is CASSFQNNQPQHF. The CDR3 nucleotides are TGTGCCAGCAGTTTTCAAAACAATCAGCCCCAGCATTTT.

This clone was recorded a few times. This chain joins TRBV6-6 and TRBJ2-7; D might be TRBD1 (6 bases). CDR3 size: 14 residues. The ends were cut back, 6 bases at V and 2 bases at J, with 14 bases in the middle. Germline CDR1 is MNHNY and CDR2 is SVGAGI (reference sequence). The CDR3 reads CASRLGGGAYEQYF. The CDR3 bases are TGTGCCAGCAGACTAGGGGGTGGGGCCTACGAGCAGTACTTC.

CDR3: CASSPPRPPYEQYF. The CDR3 DNA sequence: TGTGCCAGCTCACCCCCGAGGCCACCCTACGAGCAGTACTTC. This rearrangement joins TRBV18 to TRBJ2-7; D remains ambiguous. Germline V CDR1 and CDR2: KGHSH, LQKENI. The CDR3 contains 14 residues. Between the trimmed V and J ends, which lost 3 bases and 2 bases, there was a span of 11 bases.

This chain links TRBV10-3 with TRBJ2-1; D might be TRBD1 (6 bases). Germline V gives CDR1 ENHRY, CDR2 SYGVKD. Trimming removed 6 bases at V and 3 bases at J, with 12 bases between. The CDR3 spans 14 residues. The CDR3 nucleotides are TGTGCCATCAGGGACGGCAGGGGCTACAATGAGCAGTTCTTC. Its translation: CAIRDGRGYNEQFF.

This chain links TRBV7-9 with TRBJ1-3, with a weak D call TRBD1 (5 bases). V lost 10 bases, J lost 0 bases, and 16 bases lay in between. Germline V gene data show CDR1 as SEHNR and CDR2 as FQNEAQ (reference sequence). The CDR3 length is 15 residues. DNA of the CDR3: TGTGCCATCCCACAAGGGGCCAGCTCTGGAAACACCATATATTTT. It specifies CAIPQGASSGNTIYF.

This chain connects TRBV27 to TRBJ1-1; tentatively, D is TRBD1 (6 bases). The V gene lost 4 bases and the J gene lost 5 bases, with 11 bases spanning the gap. The CDR3 runs 13 residues. Germline CDR1 MNHEY, CDR2 SMNVEV (reference sequence). CDR3 sequence: CASSSGARTEAFF. The CDR3 region has the DNA TGTGCCAGCAGTTCGGGGGCCCGGACTGAAGCTTTCTTT.

The V call is TRBV2, the J call TRBJ1-5; 7 nucleotides agree with TRBD1. The CDR3 sequence is 17 residues long. Germline trimming cut 4 bases from V and 3 bases from J; bases unmatched to any gene: 12. The germline V gene has CDR1 SNHLY and CDR2 FYNNEI. CDR3 in DNA: TGTGCCAGCAGTGGGGGCGTTTTCGACAGGGACAATCAGCCCCAGCATTTT. It is translated as CASSGGVFDRDNQPQHF.

The chain carries TRBV4-2 and TRBJ2-7; D tentatively reads TRBD1 or TRBD2 (6 bases each). Trimming left V 0 bases short and J 5 bases short, with 26 bases between. This CDR3 has 19 amino acids. The germline CDR1 and CDR2 sequences are LGHNA and YNFKEQ. For the CDR3, the DNA is TGTGCCAGCAGCCAAGACCCTTTTGGGGGGACACTAACCAGCGACGAGCAGTACTTC. Its protein is CASSQDPFGGTLTSDEQYF.

The chain combines TRBV27 with TRBJ1-1; D not resolved. Germline CDR1 is MNHEY and CDR2 is SMNVEV (reference sequence). This CDR3 has 13 amino acids. V was cut by 3 bases and J by 1 base, with 6 bases left in between. The CDR3 region has the DNA TGTGCCAGCAGTTTCCGGCCGAACACTGAAGCTTTCTTT. It specifies CASSFRPNTEAFF.

The rearrangement uses TRBV2 and TRBJ2-5; 8 positions agree with TRBD1. The CDR3 consists of 15 residues. The germline CDR1 and CDR2 sequences are SNHLY and FYNNEI. V gave up 0 bases and J gave up 3 bases; unmatched junction bases: 3. The CDR3 nucleotides are TGTGCCAGCAGTGAAGCGGCAGGGGGCGAAGAGACCCAGTACTTC. The encoded protein is CASSEAAGGEETQYF.